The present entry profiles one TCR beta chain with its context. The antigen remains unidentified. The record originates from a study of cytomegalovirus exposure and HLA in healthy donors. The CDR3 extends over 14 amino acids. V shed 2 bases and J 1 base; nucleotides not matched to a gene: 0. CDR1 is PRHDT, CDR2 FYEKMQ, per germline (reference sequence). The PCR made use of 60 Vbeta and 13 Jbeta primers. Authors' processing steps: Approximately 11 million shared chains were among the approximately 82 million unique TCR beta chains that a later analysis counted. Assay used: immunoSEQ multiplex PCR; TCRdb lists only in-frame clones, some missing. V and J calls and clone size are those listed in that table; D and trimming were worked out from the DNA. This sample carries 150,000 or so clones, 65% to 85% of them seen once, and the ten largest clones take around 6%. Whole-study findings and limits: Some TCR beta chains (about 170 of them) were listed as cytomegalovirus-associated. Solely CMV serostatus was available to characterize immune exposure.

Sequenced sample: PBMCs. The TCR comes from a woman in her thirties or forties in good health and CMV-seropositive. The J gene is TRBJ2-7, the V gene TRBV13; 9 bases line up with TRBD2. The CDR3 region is CASSLLAGSYEQYF. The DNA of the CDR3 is TGTGCCAGCAGCTTACTAGCGGGGTCCTACGAGCAGTACTTC.